Below are 10 T cell receptor beta chains sequenced from a single sample in a study of shared clonotypes between healthy human individuals. Sequencing was performed with immunoSEQ multiplex PCR; in TCRdb, only in-frame clones are kept and a portion is missing. The sample yields about 450,000 clones, around 79% seen once. Sample: PBMCs. These receptors came from a middle-aged woman in good health. Some clones in this sample may be carry-over from other donors' samples.

The chain joins TRBV30 to TRBJ1-2; D is perhaps TRBD1 (6 bases). This CDR3 is built from 12 residues. Per germline, CDR1 GTSNPN and CDR2 SVGIG (reference sequence). The V gene lost 2 bases and the J gene lost 4 bases, with 8 bases spanning the gap. The CDR3 reads CAWSWDTYGYTF. The CDR3, as DNA: TGTGCCTGGAGTTGGGACACCTATGGCTACACCTTC.

For the CDR3, the DNA is TGTGCCAGCTCACCACGGCTCAGCCCGAACACCGGGGAGCTGTTTTTT. This translates into CASSPRLSPNTGELFF. The genes are TRBV18 and TRBJ2-2, with D hard to call. The CDR3 totals 16 residues. V was shortened by 1 base and J by 0 bases, with 9 bases between the two germline ends. CDR1 and CDR2 (germline): KGHSH, LQKENI.

This clone showed up just a few times. The chain couples TRBV2 to TRBJ1-1; the match to TRBD1 covers 9 bases. After removal of 6 bases from V and 5 bases from J, the junction contained 7 bases not matched to a gene. Germline assignment: CDR1 SNHLY and CDR2 FYNNEI. The CDR3 is made up of 14 amino acids. The CDR3 here is CASRTGQGGTEAFF. In DNA form, the CDR3 reads TGTGCCAGCAGGACGGGACAGGGAGGAACTGAAGCTTTCTTT.

This sequence joins TRBV28 and TRBJ1-2, with D maybe TRBD1 (5 bases). This CDR3 has 16 amino acids. Deletions cut 2 bases from V and 0 bases from J, with 13 bases between. Germline-derived CDR1 and CDR2 are MDHEN and SYDVKM. The CDR3 protein is CASSLVGVLANYGYTF. In DNA form, the CDR3 reads TGTGCCAGCAGTTTAGTGGGGGTCTTGGCTAACTATGGCTACACCTTC.

The chain combines TRBV30 with TRBJ1-2, with 7 nucleotides matching TRBD1. The CDR3 is 14 residues long. Germline V gives CDR1 GTSNPN, CDR2 SVGIG (reference sequence). The J segment lost 5 bases and the V segment lost 2 bases, leaving 8 bases of the junction unmatched. CDR3 DNA sequence: TGTGCCTGGAGTAGGGTTGGGGACAGATATGGCTACACCTTC. This translates into CAWSRVGDRYGYTF.

The chain links TRBV29-1 to TRBJ2-2, with D possibly matching TRBD2 (5 bases). Trimming shortened V by 4 bases and J by 3 bases, and 15 bases separated the two germline ends. The CDR3 length is 15 residues. Germline V gives CDR1 SQVTM, CDR2 ANQGSEA. The CDR3 is CSVGGLLQHTGELFF. The CDR3 DNA reads as TGCAGCGTTGGTGGACTGCTACAACACACCGGGGAGCTGTTTTTT.

Note on this clone: At the DNA level, this CDR3 is encoded by other sequences in the same sample as well. V and J are TRBV30 and TRBJ1-5, with 7 bases matching TRBD1. Losses at the gene ends were 0 bases for V and 4 bases for J; bases not matched to a gene: 0. CDR1 and CDR2 from the germline V gene are GTSNPN and SVGIG (reference sequence). CDR3 length equals 13 residues. The CDR3 DNA is TGTGCCTGGAGTGTCAGGGGGAATCAGCCCCAGCATTTT. It encodes CAWSVRGNQPQHF.

The genes are TRBV5-1 and TRBJ2-1; D call uncertain. The germline V gene has CDR1 SGHRS and CDR2 YFSETQ. The CDR3 runs 14 residues. Deletions cut 3 bases from V and 5 bases from J, with 12 bases between. This CDR3 reads CASSSTLPNNEQFF. CDR3 nucleotide sequence: TGCGCCAGCAGCTCTACGCTCCCCAACAATGAGCAGTTCTTC.

This chain joins TRBV5-1 and TRBJ2-3, with 13 bases that match TRBD2. CDR3 length equals 17 residues. CDR1 is SGHRS, CDR2 YFSETQ, per germline. With V trimmed by 4 bases and J by 5 bases, 10 bases remained unmatched. CDR3 residues: CASSATLAGGQGDTQYF. The CDR3 coding sequence is TGCGCCAGCAGCGCCACACTAGCGGGAGGGCAGGGAGATACGCAGTATTTT. The variable domain in full, with the rest retrieved from reference TRBV5-1 and TRBJ2-3, is KAGVTQTPRYLIKTRGQQVTLSCSPISGHRSVSWYQQTPGQGLQFLFEYFSETQRNKGNFPGRFSGRQFSNSRSEMNVSTLELGDSALYLCASSATLAGGQGDTQYFGPGTRLTVL.

The chain couples TRBV2 to TRBJ1-2; maybe TRBD1 (5 bases). The CDR3 is 11 residues long. CDR1 is SNHLY, CDR2 FYNNEI, per germline. The CDR3 DNA sequence: TGTTATACAGGCCTGAACTATGGCTACACCTTC. Encoded protein: CYTGLNYGYTF.